This T cell receptor beta chain was profiled in a study of CD8 T cells in Susac syndrome. Study-wide results and limits: The study recognized that the number of individuals in its TCR sequencing and HLA analysis was relatively small.

Comments on this clonotype: Antigen unknown.

CD8+ and CD4+ T cells from blood underwent TCR beta sequencing, which was carried out in a high-throughput format. The multiple sclerosis controls comprised treatment-naive patients whose relapsing-remitting disease was stable or active. Negative isolation was applied to CD8+ and CD4+ T cells, and FACS enrichment was applied to TEMRA cells. About 0.5 to 1 ug RNA was reverse transcribed with random hexamers. In TCRdb, the immunoSEQ multiplex PCR reads were re-called with MiXCR into one record per CDR3 protein. Among 100,000 to 150,000 distinct CDR3 sequences listed, around 85% were seen once. Germline V gene lookup returns CDR1 GTSNPN and CDR2 SVGIG (reference sequence). J lost 3 bases, V lost 8 bases, and 7 bases had no gene match. The CDR3 loop spans 13 amino acids.

The TCR was taken from a human donor with multiple sclerosis. The sequenced sample consisted of CD8+ T cells from PBMCs. V is TRBV30 and J is TRBJ2-7; 10 bases agree with TRBD1. The CDR3 DNA reads as TGTGCCGGCCGGGACAGGGGATTCTACGAGCAGTACTTC. Its protein is CAGRDRGFYEQYF.